These T cell receptor beta chains were read from a single sample in a study of T cell responses to AZD1222 COVID-19 vaccine. Repertoires were generated with immunoSEQ multiplex PCR, while TCRdb's copy carries only in-frame clones and drops some. In the table there are approximately 150,000 clones, under 95% of which are singletons. The sample consisted of peripheral blood, taken 28 days after the second AZD1222 dose. These receptor sequences come from an adult who received the AZD1222 COVID-19 vaccine. Both conserved end residues are trimmed from each CDR3.

V: TRBV27
J: TRBJ2-7
CDR3: ASSPTSGTYEQY

V: TRBV11-3
J: TRBJ2-7
CDR3: ASSPGGYEQY

V: TRBV27
J: TRBJ1-1
CDR3: ASSFEVGNTEAF

V: TRBV7-6
J: TRBJ2-5
CDR3: ASSLAQGPETQY

V: TRBV12-3/TRBV12-4
J: TRBJ2-1
CDR3: ASSLNGYNEQF

V: TRBV21-1
J: TRBJ1-2
CDR3: ASSNPHDYGYT

V: TRBV30
J: TRBJ1-2
CDR3: AWSTGSSYGYT

V: TRBV6-2/TRBV6-3
J: TRBJ2-7
CDR3: ASSYTGGSYEQY

V: TRBV18
J: TRBJ1-1
CDR3: ASSELTDTEAF

V: TRBV5-4
J: TRBJ2-1
CDR3: ASSFAGIGPNEQF

V: TRBV5-1
J: TRBJ2-3
CDR3: ASSLPDPGPDTQY